This TCR beta chain was obtained from a study of spatial heterogeneity in lung cancer. On the study more broadly: Samples were donated by 72 untreated early-stage non-small cell lung cancer patients. Researchers sequenced follow-up PBMC samples if they had them, and these came a median of around 24 months after resection.

This clonotype was seen a single time. The sample's time point: blood at routine non-recurrence follow-up after resection. Germline V lookup: CDR1 SGHDN, CDR2 FVKESK. With V trimmed by 0 bases and J by 3 bases, 7 bases remained unmatched. This CDR3 has 17 residues. TCRdb itself ran the 5' RACE reads through MiXCR, one entry per CDR3 protein. The sample has tens of thousands of distinct CDR3 sequences; approximately 10% are singletons. The receptor was derived from a male donor with early-stage non-small cell lung cancer. This chain joins TRBV14 and TRBJ2-3, with 9 bases aligning to TRBD2. The sequences come from PBMCs, collected at follow-up. This CDR3 is CASSQEAETSGTDTQYF. CDR3 nucleotides: TGTGCCAGCAGCCAAGAGGCGGAGACTAGCGGAACAGATACGCAGTATTTT.